This TCR beta chain was identified during a study of blood T cell repertoires in COVID-19. Overall study: Whether acute or convalescent, the COVID-19 samples came from the United States, Italy and Spain. PBMCs, B-cell-depleted T cells, or T cells were the source of the cDNA or gDNA that made up the material.

The CDR3 covers 13 residues. Germline assignment: CDR1 SGHNT and CDR2 YENEEA. Between the trimmed V and J ends, which lost 5 bases and 3 bases, there was a span of 8 bases. Repertoires were generated with immunoSEQ multiplex PCR, while TCRdb's copy carries only in-frame clones and drops some. The table records around 200,000 clones, just over 85% of them present only once. Input material: peripheral blood. V gene TRBV11-3 combines with J gene TRBJ1-3, with D possibly being TRBD1 (5 bases). The TCR originated in a middle-aged man with acute or convalescent COVID-19. The CDR3 reads CASSTRDGNTIYF. For the CDR3, the DNA is TGTGCCAGCAGCACCAGGGATGGAAACACCATATATTTT.